Listed below are T cell receptor beta chains from one sample, sequenced in a study of T cells in Graves' hyperthyroidism and ophthalmopathy. One entry per CDR3 protein results from TCRdb running MiXCR on the multiplex PCR reads. The sample lists hundreds of thousands of distinct CDR3 sequences; approximately 13% were seen once. Sequenced sample: blood. The receptors were sampled from a woman aged 25 to 39 with Graves' hyperthyroidism. Each CDR3 is given with its conserved first and last residue. The order of the fields is V gene, J gene, D gene, clone size, CDR3 protein, CDR3 DNA. The D gene is left open where the match is weak. Clone size is not always given. Where it is, it says once, few, many or a class for expanded clones.

V gene: TRBV2; J gene: TRBJ1-3; D gene: NA; clone size: few; CDR3 protein: CASSYRDGVSGNTIYF; CDR3 DNA: TGTGCCAGCAGTTACCGGGACGGAGTTTCTGGAAACACCATATATTTT
V gene: TRBV28; J gene: TRBJ1-6; D gene: TRBD1; clone size: many; CDR3 protein: CASSPPRGDSPLHF; CDR3 DNA: TGTGCCAGCAGCCCCCCCAGGGGGGATTCACCCCTCCACTTT
V gene: TRBV28; J gene: TRBJ2-5; D gene: TRBD1; clone size: many; CDR3 protein: CASSISGQALVAQYF; CDR3 DNA: TGTGCCAGCAGTATCAGCGGACAGGCGCTGGTCGCCCAGTACTTC
V gene: TRBV24-1; J gene: TRBJ2-7; D gene: TRBD1; clone size: many; CDR3 protein: CATQGQGATYEQYF; CDR3 DNA: TGTGCCACCCAAGGACAGGGGGCTACCTACGAGCAGTACTTC
V gene: TRBV11-2; J gene: TRBJ2-6; D gene: NA; clone size: many; CDR3 protein: CASSLGAHVLTF; CDR3 DNA: TGTGCCAGCAGCTTAGGGGCCCACGTCCTGACTTTC
V gene: TRBV11-2; J gene: TRBJ2-1; D gene: TRBD1; clone size: many; CDR3 protein: CASSLNRDRTPNCCEQFF; CDR3 DNA: TGTGCCAGCAGCTTAAATCGGGACAGAACCCCGAATTGTTGTGAGCAGTTCTTC
V gene: TRBV6-1; J gene: TRBJ1-5; D gene: TRBD1; clone size: many; CDR3 protein: CASSEEGTGNQPQHF; CDR3 DNA: TGTGCCAGCAGTGAAGAGGGGACAGGCAATCAGCCCCAGCATTTT
V gene: TRBV19; J gene: TRBJ2-1; D gene: NA; clone size: NA; CDR3 protein: CASSIFRGAGNEQFF; CDR3 DNA: TGTGCCAGTAGTATATTCAGGGGCGCCGGTAATGAGCAGTTCTTC
V gene: TRBV15; J gene: TRBJ2-7; D gene: NA; clone size: NA; CDR3 protein: CATSRAGTVYEQYF; CDR3 DNA: TGTGCCACCAGCAGAGCCGGGACGGTCTACGAGCAGTACTTC
V gene: TRBV18; J gene: TRBJ2-2; D gene: NA; clone size: NA; CDR3 protein: CASSPGARSTGELFF; CDR3 DNA: TGTGCCAGCTCACCTGGGGCACGGTCCACCGGGGAGCTGTTTTTT
V gene: TRBV2; J gene: TRBJ2-1; D gene: NA; clone size: many; CDR3 protein: CASSLDSYNEQFF; CDR3 DNA: TGTGCCAGCAGCTTAGACTCGTACAATGAGCAGTTCTTC
V gene: TRBV6-5; J gene: TRBJ1-1; D gene: TRBD1; clone size: many; CDR3 protein: CASSYSGDRRGTEAFF; CDR3 DNA: TGTGCCAGCAGTTACTCCGGGGACAGGCGTGGAACTGAAGCTTTCTTT
V gene: TRBV29-1; J gene: TRBJ2-2; D gene: NA; clone size: NA; CDR3 protein: CGVSQNTGELFF; CDR3 DNA: TGCGGCGTTTCCCAGAACACCGGGGAGCTGTTTTTT
V gene: TRBV3-1; J gene: TRBJ1-1; D gene: TRBD1; clone size: few; CDR3 protein: CASRQGLKAFF; CDR3 DNA: TGTGCCAGCAGACAGGGGTTAAAAGCTTTCTTT
V gene: TRBV6-2/TRBV6-3; J gene: TRBJ2-7; D gene: NA; clone size: NA; CDR3 protein: CASSYPGLYEQYF; CDR3 DNA: TGTGCCAGCAGTTACCCCGGCCTCTACGAGCAGTACTTC
V gene: TRBV12-3/TRBV12-4; J gene: TRBJ2-2; D gene: NA; clone size: many; CDR3 protein: CASRRGSNTGELFF; CDR3 DNA: TGTGCCAGCAGGAGGGGATCGAACACCGGGGAGCTGTTTTTT
V gene: TRBV12-3/TRBV12-4; J gene: TRBJ2-5; D gene: TRBD1; clone size: many; CDR3 protein: CASRGTGGFWETQYF; CDR3 DNA: TGTGCCAGCAGGGGGACAGGGGGCTTTTGGGAGACCCAGTACTTC
V gene: TRBV28; J gene: TRBJ2-3; D gene: NA; clone size: many; CDR3 protein: CASRETPDSTDTQYF; CDR3 DNA: TGTGCCAGCAGGGAAACCCCGGACAGCACAGATACGCAGTATTTT
V gene: TRBV2; J gene: TRBJ2-7; D gene: TRBD2; clone size: many; CDR3 protein: CASSEAHTSGSYEQYF; CDR3 DNA: TGTGCCAGCAGTGAGGCCCACACTAGCGGGAGCTACGAGCAGTACTTC
V gene: TRBV12-3/TRBV12-4; J gene: TRBJ1-1; D gene: NA; clone size: few; CDR3 protein: CASLRGKAFF; CDR3 DNA: TGTGCCAGCCTTAGGGGCAAAGCTTTCTTT
V gene: TRBV9; J gene: TRBJ1-5; D gene: NA; clone size: NA; CDR3 protein: CASSVDSSSNQPQHF; CDR3 DNA: TGTGCCAGCAGCGTAGATTCCTCCAGCAATCAGCCCCAGCATTTT
V gene: TRBV20-1; J gene: TRBJ1-6; D gene: NA; clone size: NA; CDR3 protein: CSARAGLQPTPLHF; CDR3 DNA: TGCAGTGCTAGAGCAGGGTTACAGCCGACACCCCTCCACTTT
V gene: TRBV15; J gene: TRBJ2-1; D gene: TRBD1; clone size: few; CDR3 protein: CASADRDTYNEQFF; CDR3 DNA: TGTGCCTCAGCGGACAGGGATACCTACAATGAGCAGTTCTTC
V gene: TRBV20-1; J gene: TRBJ2-1; D gene: TRBD2; clone size: few; CDR3 protein: CSARGTGGHNEQFF; CDR3 DNA: TGCAGTGCTAGAGGTACGGGAGGACACAATGAGCAGTTCTTC
V gene: TRBV5-4; J gene: TRBJ2-5; D gene: NA; clone size: NA; CDR3 protein: CASSLEYTLQETQYF; CDR3 DNA: TGTGCCAGCAGCTTGGAATACACGCTCCAAGAGACCCAGTACTTC
V gene: TRBV6-5; J gene: TRBJ1-2; D gene: NA; clone size: many; CDR3 protein: CASSYSKAQDPYGYTF; CDR3 DNA: TGTGCCAGCAGTTACTCGAAAGCCCAGGACCCCTATGGCTACACCTTC
V gene: TRBV7-2; J gene: TRBJ2-2; D gene: NA; clone size: NA; CDR3 protein: CASSYSFTGELFF; CDR3 DNA: TGTGCCAGCAGCTACTCTTTCACCGGGGAGCTGTTTTTT
V gene: TRBV6-5; J gene: TRBJ2-7; D gene: NA; clone size: NA; CDR3 protein: CASSLLSRVGAYEQYF; CDR3 DNA: TGTGCCAGCAGTTTACTCTCTAGGGTCGGGGCCTACGAGCAGTACTTC
V gene: TRBV29-1; J gene: TRBJ1-2; D gene: NA; clone size: few; CDR3 protein: CSVERLGRHGYTF; CDR3 DNA: TGCAGCGTTGAAAGGTTGGGGCGGCATGGCTACACCTTC
V gene: TRBV20-1; J gene: TRBJ2-3; D gene: TRBD2; clone size: NA; CDR3 protein: CSAKTSGSLWYF; CDR3 DNA: TGCAGTGCTAAGACTAGCGGGAGTCTATGGTATTTT
V gene: TRBV28; J gene: TRBJ1-2; D gene: NA; clone size: many; CDR3 protein: CASGHFYGYTF; CDR3 DNA: TGTGCCAGCGGACACTTCTATGGCTACACCTTC
V gene: TRBV6-9; J gene: TRBJ2-2; D gene: TRBD2; clone size: NA; CDR3 protein: CASSYGGRAVVTGELFF; CDR3 DNA: TGTGCCAGCAGTTACGGCGGGAGGGCCGTAGTCACCGGGGAGCTGTTTTTT
V gene: TRBV19; J gene: TRBJ2-1; D gene: NA; clone size: few; CDR3 protein: CASSISDLNEQFF; CDR3 DNA: TGTGCCAGTAGTATCTCAGACCTCAATGAGCAGTTCTTC
V gene: TRBV7-2; J gene: TRBJ2-5; D gene: TRBD1; clone size: many; CDR3 protein: CASSPGQAKKTQYF; CDR3 DNA: TGTGCCAGCAGCCCGGGACAGGCAAAGAAGACCCAGTACTTC
V gene: TRBV6-1; J gene: TRBJ2-1; D gene: TRBD1; clone size: NA; CDR3 protein: CASRFRDSYNEQFF; CDR3 DNA: TGTGCCAGCAGGTTCCGGGACAGCTACAATGAGCAGTTCTTC
V gene: TRBV19; J gene: TRBJ1-4; D gene: NA; clone size: few; CDR3 protein: CASSIMVAGLREKLFF; CDR3 DNA: TGTGCCAGTAGTATCATGGTAGCGGGGTTACGGGAAAAACTGTTTTTT